This T cell receptor beta chain was profiled in a study of response to subunit inactivated influenza vaccine (dated by TCRdb to between 2018 and 2020). Turning to the overall study: The study used deep quantitative T cell receptor repertoire profiling to track responses to a trivalent subunit inactivated influenza vaccine.

This clonotype was seen only a few times. It lacks a known antigen. A junction boundary mismatches the germline segment, possibly from a read error. Receptor libraries were prepared by RT-PCR. Sequencing used an Illumina HiSeq 2500. TCRdb trimmed public reads at Q25 via fastp, called clones via MiXCR and kept in-frame beta chains. Under each unique CDR3 protein, matching rows form one entry showing the most common genes and DNA. In all, the sample holds some 180,000 distinct CDR3 sequences, and about a tenth of those were seen once. The ten largest clonotypes hold roughly 10% of the sample. Here is what the overall study found, with its caveats: It was suggested by the authors that each seasonal influenza vaccination may recruit only a limited number of new T cells.

Per the germline V gene (reference sequence), SEHNR is the CDR1 and FQNEAQ is the CDR2. CDR3 length: 12 amino acids, cysteine to phenylalanine. Only the CDR3 DNA is retained, 36 bases long and in frame from the first base. Sample: non-naive T cells sorted from PBMCs, taken on the day of vaccination. The cell subset or site label, read with the paper, signifies: memory T cell fraction. The V and J segments used are TRBV7-9 and TRBJ1-1; the D gene lacks a confident call. The source of this sequence is a man aged 45-65 years who received an inactivated influenza vaccine. Donor details come from another sample of the same person, matched by shared clones. The sequence in DNA is TGTGCCAGCAGCTTAACACTGCCTGAGGCTTTCTTT. Its product reads: CASSLTLPEAFF.